What follows are 5 T cell receptor beta chains derived from one specimen sequenced in a study of cytomegalovirus exposure and HLA in healthy donors. 13 Jbeta primers and 60 Vbeta primers were used for the PCR. Data came from immunoSEQ multiplex PCR; TCRdb stores just in-frame clones and leaves some out. The sample shows 150,000 to 200,000 clones, around 87% of them seen only once. The sequenced sample was PBMCs. These TCRs come from a woman aged 18-30 years in good health and CMV-seronegative.

This clone was seen only once. The J gene is TRBJ2-3, the V gene TRBV9, with D perhaps TRBD2 (7 bases). V gave up 3 bases and J gave up 9 bases, with 17 bases separating them. There are 14 residues in the CDR3. From germline, CDR1 is SGDLS and CDR2 YYNGEE. CDR3 region: CASSGEGGRATQYF. In nucleotides, the CDR3 is TGTGCCAGCAGCGGGGAGGGGGGCCGGGCCACGCAGTATTTT.

The V gene is TRBV5-4, the J gene TRBJ2-7, with 13 bases aligning to TRBD2. J lost 4 bases, V lost 6 bases, and 7 bases had no gene match. This CDR3 region has 15 residues. From germline, CDR1 is SGHNT and CDR2 YYREEE (reference sequence). Written as DNA, the CDR3 is TGTGCCAGCAAACTAGCGGGAGGGCCGGGATACGAGCAGTACTTC. It codes for CASKLAGGPGYEQYF.

A word on this clone: Mismatch with germline at one junction end may stem from a read error. Other DNA sequences in the sample encode the same CDR3. V usage is TRBV29-1 and J usage is TRBJ2-5, with a weak D call TRBD2 (7 bases). Per germline, CDR1 SQVTM and CDR2 ANQGSEA. This CDR3 spans 14 amino acids. The CDR3, as DNA: TGTAGCGTTGATCCCGGAGGGGGGGCGGAGACCCAGTACTTC. This gives the protein CSVDPGGGAETQYF.

This chain connects TRBV10-2 to TRBJ2-7, with a weak D call TRBD2 (6 bases). Trimming shortened V by 2 bases and J by 0 bases, and 17 bases separated the two germline ends. Germline CDR1 is WSHSY and CDR2 is SAAADI. CDR3 length: 17 residues. CDR3 bases: TGCGCCAGCAGTGAGCCACGCCAGACTAGGTTCTCCTACGAGCAGTACTTC. Amino acids: CASSEPRQTRFSYEQYF.

This clone was seen only once. V gene TRBV5-3 combines with J gene TRBJ1-1; the match to TRBD1 covers 10 bases. TRBV5-3 is reported as an ORF; its role is uncertain. The CDR3 is made up of 15 amino acids. Trimming took 5 bases from V and 0 from J; bases not matched to a gene: 4. The CDR3, as DNA: TGTGCCAGAAGTCGGACAGGGGGGCTGAACACTGAAGCTTTCTTT. Translation: CARSRTGGLNTEAFF.